Listed here are 27 T cell receptor beta chains from one sample, sequenced in a study of blood T cell repertoires in COVID-19. Clones were read by immunoSEQ multiplex PCR, and TCRdb kept only the in-frame ones, dropping some. The sample lists 60,000 or so clones, roughly 86% occurring once. Specimen: peripheral blood. These TCRs come from a man in his sixties with active or convalescent COVID-19.

J is TRBJ2-1 and V is TRBV5-1; 9 bases fit TRBD1. V lost 7 bases and J lost 8; bases outside the gene matches: 10. Germline CDR1 SGHRS, CDR2 YFSETQ. The CDR3 extends over 14 amino acids. The DNA for the CDR3 is TGCGCCAGCGCGATCGGGACAGGGTCCCATGAGCAGTTCTTC. It translates to CASAIGTGSHEQFF.

This chain joins TRBV24-1 and TRBJ2-2; possibly TRBD1 for D (6 bases). V gave up 5 bases and J gave up 3 bases, with 12 bases separating them. The CDR3 contains 15 residues. Per germline, CDR1 KGHDR and CDR2 SFDVKD. CDR3 residues: CATSAQGLDTGELFF. For the CDR3, the DNA is TGTGCCACCAGTGCCCAGGGGCTGGACACCGGGGAGCTGTTTTTT.

This clone showed up just a few times. This chain joins TRBV11-2 and TRBJ2-2, with D perhaps TRBD1 (5 bases). V lost 5 bases to trimming and J lost 1 base, with 8 bases between them. CDR1 and CDR2 (germline): SGHAT, FQNNGV. The length of the CDR3 is 14 residues. The CDR3 DNA reads TGTGCCAGCAGCACAGGACAGAACACCGGGGAGCTGTTTTTT. This translates into CASSTGQNTGELFF.

V is TRBV4-3 and J is TRBJ1-2; D call uncertain. Looked up from germline, CDR1 is LGHNA and CDR2 is YSLEER. V was cut by 8 bases and J by 5 bases, with 15 bases left in between. The CDR3 has 13 amino acids. The CDR3 DNA reads as TGCGCCAGCTCCGGGAGTTCGGGGTATGGCTACACCTTC. Translated: CASSGSSGYGYTF.

The CDR3 loop reads CASTLAGVGNEQYF. The CDR3 coding sequence is TGTGCCAGCACTCTAGCGGGGGTAGGTAACGAGCAGTACTTC. The J gene is TRBJ2-7, the V gene TRBV2; 10 bases map to TRBD2. V was pared by 7 bases and J by 5 bases, with 8 bases of the junction left unmatched. CDR1 is SNHLY and CDR2 is FYNNEI in the germline V gene. The CDR3 covers 14 residues.

The chain uses TRBV5-6 and TRBJ1-1; 12 positions agree with TRBD1. J was trimmed by 0 bases and V by 4 bases; bases with no gene match: 7. CDR1 and CDR2 (germline): SGHDT, YYEEEE. The CDR3 is 17 residues long. The CDR3 sequence is CASSRRDRGPMNTEAFF. Here the CDR3 DNA reads TGTGCCAGCAGCCGCCGGGACAGGGGGCCTATGAACACTGAAGCTTTCTTT. Full variable domain (outside the CDR3, taken from reference TRBV5-6 and TRBJ1-1): DAGVTQSPTHLIKTRGQQVTLRCSPKSGHDTVSWYQQALGQGPQFIFQYYEEEERQRGNFPDRFSGHQFPNYSSELNVNALLLGDSALYLCASSRRDRGPMNTEAFFGQGTRLTVV.

The V call is TRBV5-5, the J call TRBJ2-3; a weak D match, TRBD2 (5 bases). This CDR3 has 14 residues. V was clipped by 7 bases and J by 5 bases, with 17 bases between them. Germline V gene lookup returns CDR1 SGHKS and CDR2 YYEKEE (reference sequence). CDR3 amino acids: CASSPRPGEDTQYF. CDR3 in DNA: TGTGCCAGCTCCCCCCGCCCCGGGGAAGATACGCAGTATTTT.

The V and J genes are TRBV7-8 and TRBJ2-3; 7 nucleotides line up with TRBD2. There are 15 residues in the CDR3. The V segment lost 1 base and the J segment 8 bases; nucleotides outside the gene matches: 9. Germline-derived CDR1 and CDR2 are SGHVS and FQNEAQ. As DNA, the CDR3 is TGTGCCAGCAGCTTAGTAATCGGCGGGAGTGGTACGCAGTATTTT. Protein sequence: CASSLVIGGSGTQYF. Based on the CDR3 plus reference TRBV7-8 and TRBJ2-3, the full variable domain is GAGVSQSPRYKVAKRGQDVALRCDPISGHVSLFWYQQALGQGPEFLTYFQNEAQLDKSGLPSDRFFAERPEGSVSTLKIQRTQQEDSAVYLCASSLVIGGSGTQYFGPGTRLTVL.

V gene TRBV7-2 combines with J gene TRBJ1-2, with TRBD1 identical over 8 bases. CDR1 is SGHTA and CDR2 is FQGNSA in the germline V gene. The J segment lost 7 bases and the V segment lost 4 bases, leaving 11 bases of the junction unmatched. This CDR3 is 15 amino acids long. CDR3 in amino acids: CASSWGGDRGSGYTF. The CDR3 nucleotides are TGTGCCAGCAGCTGGGGGGGCGACAGGGGAAGTGGCTACACCTTC.

The chain employs TRBV7-6 and TRBJ2-3; 13 bases match TRBD2. V was clipped by 5 bases and J by 3 bases; unmatched bases: 2. Germline V CDR1 and CDR2: SGHVS, FNYEAQ. This CDR3 region has 15 residues. The CDR3 DNA reads TGTGCCAGCAGCCTGGGACTAGCGGGAACAGATACGCAGTATTTT. Translating gives CASSLGLAGTDTQYF.

The V and J genes are TRBV5-1 and TRBJ1-3; 7 bases map to TRBD1. Germline loops: CDR1 SGHRS, CDR2 YFSETQ. CDR3 length: 14 amino acids. The V segment lost 5 bases and the J segment 4 bases; nucleotides outside the gene matches: 6. The CDR3 loop is CASRSQGPGNTIYF. Here the CDR3 DNA reads TGCGCCAGCAGGTCACAGGGGCCGGGAAACACCATATATTTT.

This clone has a single count. The CDR3 DNA reads TGTGCCAGTAGCCGCGGACAGGGGGCGGGCTACGAGCAGTACTTC. It is translated as CASSRGQGAGYEQYF. This sequence joins TRBV19 and TRBJ2-7; 11 bases agree with TRBD1. The CDR3 is 15 residues long. The V gene's germline CDR1 is LNHDA and CDR2 SQIVND (reference sequence). Unmatched junction bases numbered 7, after V lost 6 bases and J lost 3 bases.

The genes are TRBV3-1 (or the pseudogene TRBV3-2) and TRBJ2-5; D possibly corresponds to TRBD2 (5 bases). Trimming left V 1 base short and J 3 bases short, with 9 bases between. CDR3 length: 14 residues. Germline-derived CDR1 and CDR2 are LGHDT and YNNKEL (reference sequence). The CDR3 DNA is TGTGCCAGCAGCCAAGGGAGAGGGAAAGAGACCCAGTACTTC. This gives the protein CASSQGRGKETQYF.

The rearrangement uses TRBV5-5 and TRBJ1-5; 7 bases align to TRBD1. The CDR3 extends over 15 amino acids. V was pared by 2 bases and J by 3 bases, with 5 bases of the junction left unmatched. The germline CDR1 and CDR2 sequences are SGHKS and YYEKEE (reference sequence). The CDR3 protein is CASSFDGTANQPQHF. The CDR3 DNA is TGTGCCAGCAGCTTTGATGGGACAGCCAATCAGCCCCAGCATTTT.

This clone has only one observation. The chain is built from TRBV6-1 and TRBJ1-1; D not certain. The V end was cut by 6 bases, the J end by 3 bases, with 14 bases between. The CDR3 extends over 14 amino acids. Germline V gene lookup returns CDR1 MNHNS and CDR2 SASEGT. DNA of the CDR3: TGTGCCAGCAGAACGCCTGGCGGGTACACTGAAGCTTTCTTT. This codes for CASRTPGGYTEAFF.

The chain has TRBV5-6 and TRBJ1-5; D gene uncertain. This CDR3 contains 14 residues. V lost 0 bases to trimming and J lost 3 bases, with 7 bases between them. Germline V lookup: CDR1 SGHDT, CDR2 YYEEEE. The CDR3 region is CASSLGQNNQPQHF. CDR3 in DNA: TGTGCCAGCAGCTTGGGTCAAAACAATCAGCCCCAGCATTTT. The whole variable domain, remainder taken from reference TRBV5-6 and TRBJ1-5, is DAGVTQSPTHLIKTRGQQVTLRCSPKSGHDTVSWYQQALGQGPQFIFQYYEEEERQRGNFPDRFSGHQFPNYSSELNVNALLLGDSALYLCASSLGQNNQPQHFGDGTRLSIL.

The J gene is TRBJ1-2, the V gene TRBV5-6, with D possibly being TRBD1 (5 bases). Germline V gene lookup returns CDR1 SGHDT and CDR2 YYEEEE. The germline V and J ends were trimmed by 0 bases and 3 bases, with 9 bases remaining between them. CDR3 size: 14 residues. DNA for the CDR3: TGTGCCAGCAGCTTGGCAGGGATTGACTATGGCTACACCTTC. This codes for CASSLAGIDYGYTF.

This sequence joins TRBV11-2 and TRBJ2-7, with 7 positions matching TRBD2. Germline V lookup: CDR1 SGHAT, CDR2 FQNNGV. With 1 base clipped from V and 1 base from J, the junction kept 7 bases outside the gene matches. CDR3 length: 16 amino acids. The CDR3 DNA is TGTGCCAGCAGCTTAGTGGCTAGCGGTAGTTCCTACGAGCAGTACTTC. It specifies CASSLVASGSSYEQYF.

This chain uses TRBV18 with TRBJ1-4; a weak D match, TRBD1 (5 bases). V lost 3 bases, J lost 0 bases, and 5 bases lay in between. The germline gives CDR1 KGHSH, CDR2 LQKENI. The length of the CDR3 is 14 residues. This CDR3 reads CASSPTATNEKLFF. DNA of the CDR3: TGTGCCAGCTCACCGACAGCAACTAATGAAAAACTGTTTTTT.

The chain recombines TRBV18 with TRBJ1-1; perhaps TRBD1 as D (5 bases). CDR1 is KGHSH, CDR2 LQKENI, per germline. The length of the CDR3 is 14 residues. V was clipped by 1 base and J by 6 bases, with 12 bases between them. This CDR3 is CASSPQGGAAEAFF. The CDR3 bases are TGTGCCAGCTCACCACAGGGAGGGGCAGCTGAAGCTTTCTTT.

Only one count was recorded for this clone. The rearrangement joins TRBV4-1 to TRBJ1-5; no reliable D call. The V and J ends lost 1 base and 3 bases respectively, with 7 bases between them. CDR1 MGHRA and CDR2 YSYEKL come from the germline V gene. The CDR3 covers 14 residues. The DNA of the CDR3 is TGCGCCAGCAGCCAAGCAGGCTTCAATCAGCCCCAGCATTTT. Translation: CASSQAGFNQPQHF.

The chain recombines TRBV19 with TRBJ1-3; 7 bases agree with TRBD1. After removal of 2 bases from V and 0 bases from J, the junction contained 13 bases not matched to a gene. This CDR3 region has 19 residues. From germline, CDR1 is LNHDA and CDR2 SQIVND (reference sequence). The CDR3 DNA reads TGTGCCAGTAGTATAAGGACGAGGACAGGCCTATCCTCTGGAAACACCATATATTTT. The encoded protein is CASSIRTRTGLSSGNTIYF.

This clone is deemed medium-sized. The chain uses TRBV7-9 and TRBJ2-7; 9 bases fit TRBD1. V shed 4 bases and J 0 bases; nucleotides not matched to a gene: 1. This CDR3 has 14 residues. The germline CDR1 and CDR2 sequences are SEHNR and FQNEAQ (reference sequence). In DNA form, the CDR3 reads TGTGCCAGCAGCTGGGACAGGGCCTCCTACGAGCAGTACTTC. Translation gives CASSWDRASYEQYF.

The genes are TRBV2 and TRBJ1-5; D gene unclear. From germline, CDR1 is SNHLY and CDR2 FYNNEI. The V gene lost 3 bases and the J gene lost 0 bases, with 9 bases spanning the gap. The CDR3 consists of 15 residues. Written as DNA, the CDR3 is TGTGCCAGCAGTGACGAGGGATATAGCAATCAGCCCCAGCATTTT. It translates to CASSDEGYSNQPQHF.

The chain links TRBV6-6 to TRBJ1-6; 7 bases align to TRBD1. The CDR3 extends over 15 amino acids. V was clipped by 6 bases and J by 8 bases; unmatched bases: 10. Germline CDR1 and CDR2: MNHNY and SVGAGI (reference sequence). The CDR3 bases are TGTGCCAGCAGCACCTCCGGGACAGAATATTCACCCCTCCACTTT. It encodes CASSTSGTEYSPLHF.

This clone was observed a single time. The chain links TRBV5-1 to TRBJ1-1, with 7 bases lining up with TRBD1. Trimming took 1 base from V and 1 from J; bases not matched to a gene: 16. The V gene's germline CDR1 is SGHRS and CDR2 YFSETQ. The CDR3 is 19 amino acids. In DNA, the CDR3 is TGCGCCAGCAGCTTGCCAGGGGGACGCAGGACGGGCCAGAACACTGAAGCTTTCTTT. Amino acids: CASSLPGGRRTGQNTEAFF.

J is TRBJ1-6 and V is TRBV5-4; tentative D call: TRBD1 (6 bases). The germline CDR1 and CDR2 sequences are SGHNT and YYREEE (reference sequence). The CDR3 spans 17 residues. V lost 0 bases and J 0 bases, leaving 10 bases between the germline ends. CDR3 sequence (DNA): TGTGCCAGCAGCTTGGAGGACAGCCCCTCCTATAATTCACCCCTCCACTTT. This sequence encodes CASSLEDSPSYNSPLHF.